This T cell receptor beta chain was identified during a study of blood T cell repertoires in COVID-19. Libraries were prepared by immunoSEQ multiplex PCR; TCRdb keeps only in-frame clonotypes and omits some of them. This table holds roughly 140,000 clones, about 84% found once. This TCR was recovered from a woman aged 18-29 years who had been exposed to COVID-19. The specimen was PBMCs or T cells enriched from blood (not recorded which).

The CDR3 protein is CAWTGSTDTQYF. Here the CDR3 DNA reads TGTGCCTGGACAGGTTCCACAGATACGCAGTATTTT. The chain employs TRBV30 and TRBJ2-3; D remains ambiguous. The CDR3 is 12 amino acids. V dropped 4 bases and J dropped 2 bases, with 7 bases sitting between them. The V gene's germline CDR1 is GTSNPN and CDR2 SVGIG (reference sequence). The full variable domain, with the rest looked up from reference TRBV30 and TRBJ2-3, is SQTIHQWPATLVQPVGSPLSLECTVEGTSNPNLYWYRQAAGRGLQLLFYSVGIGQISSEVPQNLSASRPQDRQFILSSKKLLLSDSGFYLCAWTGSTDTQYFGPGTRLTVL.